This T cell receptor (beta chain) is drawn from a study of blood T cell repertoires in COVID-19. Looking at the study overall: The study drew acute and convalescent COVID-19 samples from the United States, Italy and Spain. The analysed material was cDNA or gDNA that came from T cells, B-cell-depleted T cells, or PBMCs.

This clone appeared once. Under the authors' procedure: Estimation of nucleated cell counts relied on the amplification of reference gene primers. TCRdb keeps only in-frame clones here, not all; method: immunoSEQ multiplex PCR. Clone size and V and J calls were adopted from that table, with D and trimming inferred from the DNA. Of more than 85,000 clones listed, around four fifths are singletons. V was clipped by 6 bases and J by 7 bases; unmatched bases: 10. CDR3 length equals 15 residues. The V gene's germline CDR1 is MNHNY and CDR2 SVGAGI (reference sequence). The chain employs TRBV6-6 and TRBJ1-5, with 9 nucleotides matching TRBD1. This sequence was found in a man aged 40-49 years with active or convalescent COVID-19. Sequences were obtained from peripheral blood. The CDR3 nucleotides are TGTGCCAGCAGAGAAGGACAGGGGTTTTCCCAGCCCCAGCATTTT. Amino acids: CASREGQGFSQPQHF.